The clone carrying this T cell receptor beta chain was seen repeatedly, ten times or more. The sample belongs to a study of T-cell reconstitution after alpha-beta-depleted transplantation in children. The TCRbeta library incorporated unique molecular identifiers. Via MiXCR, TCRdb re-called the PCR reads, giving one row per CDR3 protein. Of over 450,000 distinct CDR3 sequences in the sample, about 11% were seen once. CDR3 length equals 19 residues. J lost 0 bases, V lost 4 bases, and 8 bases had no gene match. Germline assignment: CDR1 SGHAT and CDR2 FQNNGV. The source material was PBMCs, sampled before TCRalphabeta/CD19-depleted stem cell transplant. The rearrangement uses TRBV11-2 and TRBJ2-4; 14 bases map to TRBD2. The TCR sequence derives from a child aged 2 to 9 with inherited bone marrow failure, due to receive a stem cell transplant. CDR3 nucleotide sequence: TGTGCCAGCAGCTCGGGACTAGCGGGAGACTCACTAGCCAAAAACATTCAGTACTTC. The encoded protein is CASSSGLAGDSLAKNIQYF.